This record covers a single TCR beta chain. This sample is drawn from a study of control samples from healthy donors and cancer patients. Assay: immunoSEQ multiplex PCR; the TCRdb copy retains only in-frame clones and omits some. The sample records about 70,000 clones, approximately 84% being singletons. The CDR3 contains 17 residues. With 4 bases clipped from V and 0 bases from J, the junction kept 5 bases outside the gene matches. Germline CDR1 reads LGHDT; CDR2 reads YNNKEL (reference sequence). Material: PBMCs. This clonotype was sampled from a woman between 45 and 65 years old with lung cancer. This rearrangement joins TRBV3-1 (or the pseudogene TRBV3-2) to TRBJ2-3, with 12 bases matching TRBD2. The CDR3 coding sequence is TGTGCCAGCAGCCGTAGGACTAGCGGGGAGAGCACAGATACGCAGTATTTT. It specifies CASSRRTSGESTDTQYF.